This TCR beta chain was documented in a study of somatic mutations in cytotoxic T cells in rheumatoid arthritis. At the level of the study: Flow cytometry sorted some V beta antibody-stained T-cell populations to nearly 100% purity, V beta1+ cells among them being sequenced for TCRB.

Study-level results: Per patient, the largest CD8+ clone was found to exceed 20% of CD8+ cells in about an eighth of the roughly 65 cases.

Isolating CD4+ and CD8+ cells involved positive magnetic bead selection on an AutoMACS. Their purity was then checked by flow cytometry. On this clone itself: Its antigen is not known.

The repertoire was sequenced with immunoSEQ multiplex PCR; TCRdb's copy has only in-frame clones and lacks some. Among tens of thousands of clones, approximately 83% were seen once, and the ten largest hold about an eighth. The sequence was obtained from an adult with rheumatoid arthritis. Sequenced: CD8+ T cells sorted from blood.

CDR3 protein: CASSLVSGAENEQYF. In DNA, the CDR3 is TGTGCCAGCAGCTTAGTGAGCGGGGCGGAAAACGAGCAGTACTTC. V and J are TRBV7-9 and TRBJ2-7; 7 bases are a match to TRBD2. Germline V lookup: CDR1 SEHNR, CDR2 FQNEAQ (reference sequence). This CDR3 has 15 amino acids. V shed 1 base, J shed 5 bases, and the junction held 8 bases outside the gene matches.